These 3 T cell receptor beta chains came from one sample sequenced in a study of molecular identifiers for immune sequencing clone quantification. MiXCR, run by TCRdb on the PCR reads, gives a single entry per CDR3 protein. The sample shows 460,000 or so distinct CDR3 sequences, around 23% of them seen only once. The sequenced sample was naive CD8+ T cells from blood, with Jurkat cell RNA spiked in. As for subset: FACS-sorted CD8+CD4-CCR7+CD45RA+ naive T cells. The receptor source for this set is a human donor in good health. Some libraries in this study had Jurkat cell RNA spiked in.

In this sample, this clonotype turned up many times. J is TRBJ2-3 and V is TRBV7-9; possible D gene TRBD2, 6 bases. The CDR3 has 16 residues. In germline, CDR1 is SEHNR, CDR2 FQNEAQ (reference sequence). V lost 2 bases to trimming and J lost 2 bases, with 14 bases between them. The CDR3 nucleotides read TGTGCCAGCAGCTTATCGTTACGGGGACTCACAGATACGCAGTATTTT. Amino acids: CASSLSLRGLTDTQYF.

As regards this clonotype: Being one base from a much bigger clone, this may be a read error. The chain uses TRBV5-1 and TRBJ2-5, with 10 bases fitting TRBD1. This CDR3 has 15 residues. In germline, CDR1 is SGHRS, CDR2 YFSETQ. The ends lost 4 bases at V and 5 bases at J; junction bases unmatched: 8. CDR3 sequence: CASSVDRGRVETQYF. The CDR3 DNA sequence: TGCGCCAGCAGCGTAGACAGGGGGCGAGTGGAGACCCAGTACTTC.

This clonotype has a count of ten or more. The genes are TRBV5-1 and TRBJ2-1, with D possibly being TRBD2 (5 bases). Germline V CDR1 and CDR2: SGHRS, YFSETQ. The CDR3 has 13 residues. Between the trimmed V and J ends, which lost 0 bases and 7 bases, there was a span of 8 bases. CDR3 region: CASSLAGVNEQFF. The CDR3 bases are TGCGCCAGCAGCTTGGCCGGGGTAAATGAGCAGTTCTTC.